This record looks at one T cell receptor (beta chain) sequence and its context. The antigen is unknown. The second PCR ran about 6 to 11 cycles with a sample-barcoded 5' primer and J-beta primers. TCRdb re-called the 5' RACE reads with MiXCR, one entry per CDR3 protein. The data hold around 1.5 million distinct CDR3 sequences, with almost 60% observed a single time. The data stem from a study of blood T cells in healthy people across ages. Overall study results and limits: Diversity estimates from one million T cells were considered underestimates. Naive and antigen-experienced cells were not separated, limiting conclusive comparison.

The germline V gene has CDR1 SEHNR and CDR2 FQNEAQ (reference sequence). The CDR3 has 14 residues. Unmatched junction bases numbered 2, after V lost 4 bases and J lost 2 bases. Source material: blood. The sequence came from a man between 18 and 35 years old in good health. This sequence joins TRBV7-9 and TRBJ2-4; 7 nucleotides agree with TRBD1. CDR3 protein: CASSSQGSKNIQYF. The CDR3, as DNA: TGTGCCAGCAGCTCACAGGGGTCCAAAAACATTCAGTACTTC.